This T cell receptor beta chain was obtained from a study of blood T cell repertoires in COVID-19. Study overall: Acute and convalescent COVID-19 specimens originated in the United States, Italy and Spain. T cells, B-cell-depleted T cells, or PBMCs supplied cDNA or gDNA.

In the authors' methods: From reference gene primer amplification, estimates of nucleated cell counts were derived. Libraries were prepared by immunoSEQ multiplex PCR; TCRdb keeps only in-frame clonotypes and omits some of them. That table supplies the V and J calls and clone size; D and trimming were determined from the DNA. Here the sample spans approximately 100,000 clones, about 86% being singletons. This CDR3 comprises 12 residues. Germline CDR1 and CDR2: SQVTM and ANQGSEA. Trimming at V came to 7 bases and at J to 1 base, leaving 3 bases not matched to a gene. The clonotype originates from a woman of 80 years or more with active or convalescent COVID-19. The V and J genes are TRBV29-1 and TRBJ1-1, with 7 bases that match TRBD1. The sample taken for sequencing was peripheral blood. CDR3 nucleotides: TGCAGCGCAGGGACAGCGAACACTGAAGCTTTCTTT. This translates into CSAGTANTEAFF.